This entry lists 4 T cell receptor beta chains sequenced from one sample in a study of cytomegalovirus exposure and HLA in healthy donors. Profiled with immunoSEQ multiplex PCR; TCRdb holds only in-frame clones, not every one. The sample has about 200,000 clones; around nine tenths are singletons. Material for sequencing was PBMCs. Source of these receptors: a woman aged 18-35 years in good health and CMV-seropositive.

The chain recombines TRBV9 with TRBJ2-3; 11 bases are shared with TRBD2. CDR1 SGDLS and CDR2 YYNGEE come from the germline V gene. The V segment lost 0 bases and the J segment 5 bases; nucleotides outside the gene matches: 5. CDR3 length: 16 residues. CDR3 amino acids: CASSVGTSGRVDTQYF. As DNA, the CDR3 is TGTGCCAGCAGCGTAGGAACTAGCGGGAGAGTAGATACGCAGTATTTT.

The CDR3 sequence is CASSFSGNVGGNEQFF. The CDR3 bases are TGTGCCAGCAGCTTCTCAGGGAATGTTGGTGGCAATGAGCAGTTCTTC. This chain connects TRBV13 to TRBJ2-1, with D maybe TRBD1 (5 bases). The CDR3 runs to 16 residues. Between the trimmed V and J ends, which lost 3 bases and 6 bases, there was a span of 18 bases. Per the germline V gene, CDR1 is PRHDT and CDR2 is FYEKMQ (reference sequence).

V gene TRBV4-1 combines with J gene TRBJ1-2; 8 bases align to TRBD1. The CDR3 contains 16 residues. CDR1 is MGHRA and CDR2 is YSYEKL in the germline V gene. Trimming removed 1 base from V and 7 bases from J; junction bases left unmatched: 11. CDR3 in amino acids: CASSQGPGQGVSGYTF. The CDR3 DNA reads as TGCGCCAGCAGCCAAGGGCCTGGACAGGGAGTAAGTGGCTACACCTTC.

J is TRBJ1-2 and V is TRBV28; a possible D gene is TRBD1 (6 bases). This CDR3 region has 15 residues. Germline V gene lookup returns CDR1 MDHEN and CDR2 SYDVKM. Trimming took off 6 bases at V and 4 bases at J, with 18 bases between the two ends. The CDR3 DNA reads TGTGCCAGCAGACCTCTCCGGACAGCTTTCTATGGCTACACCTTC. This translates into CASRPLRTAFYGYTF.